Below are 3 T cell receptor beta chains sequenced from a single sample in a study of blood T cell repertoires in COVID-19. Method: immunoSEQ multiplex PCR; TCRdb's copy keeps in-frame clones and lacks some. The sample holds about 120,000 clones, 79% seen once. The specimen was peripheral blood. These receptors all stem from a woman older than 75 with acute or convalescent COVID-19.

This chain connects TRBV7-7 to TRBJ2-1; TRBD2 matches 7 bases. The CDR3 loop spans 16 amino acids. V shed 4 bases and J 6 bases; nucleotides not matched to a gene: 12. Looked up from germline, CDR1 is SSHAT and CDR2 is FNYEAQ (reference sequence). DNA for the CDR3: TGTGCCAGCAGCTCTAGCCCGGGGGGAAAAGTCAATGAGCAGTTCTTC. It yields the protein CASSSSPGGKVNEQFF.

The chain recombines TRBV29-1 with TRBJ1-6; 9 bases align to TRBD1. CDR1 is SQVTM and CDR2 is ANQGSEA in the germline V gene. Trimming at V came to 5 bases and at J to 9 bases, leaving 8 bases not matched to a gene. There are 14 residues in the CDR3. Here the CDR3 DNA reads TGCAGCGTTAGGACGGGACAGGGCGGTTCACCCCTCCACTTT. Protein sequence: CSVRTGQGGSPLHF.

V and J are TRBV5-4 and TRBJ1-1, with D possibly TRBD1 on 5 matching bases. This CDR3 is 15 amino acids long. Deletions cut 0 bases from V and 4 bases from J, with 13 bases between. Germline CDR1 SGHNT, CDR2 YYREEE (reference sequence). The CDR3 loop is CASSLGGGYGTEAFF. CDR3 DNA: TGTGCCAGCAGCTTGGGGGGGGGATATGGCACTGAAGCTTTCTTT.